These 30 T cell receptor beta chains were all obtained from the same sample, sequenced in a study of shared clonotypes between healthy human individuals. TCRdb keeps only in-frame clones here, not all; method: immunoSEQ multiplex PCR. The table shows roughly 1,800,000 clones, with less than 95% occurring only once. The naive CD8 fraction comprised CD45RO-negative cells positively selected for CCR7 and excluded terminally differentiated effector memory CD45RA+ cells. The sequenced sample consisted of naive CD8+ T cells sorted from blood. Receptor source: a man between 18 and 29 years old in good health.

The rearrangement joins TRBV4-1 to TRBJ2-7, with 9 nucleotides matching TRBD1. CDR3 length: 13 residues. The trim removed 8 bases at V and 4 bases at J, leaving 6 bases unmatched. The germline V gene encodes CDR1 MGHRA and CDR2 YSYEKL. This chain's CDR3 is CASQPGQGYEQYF. In DNA form, the CDR3 reads TGCGCCAGCCAACCGGGACAGGGATACGAGCAGTACTTC.

J is TRBJ1-1 and V is TRBV6-5; 7 bases fit TRBD1. Germline V gene sequence: CDR1 MNHEY, CDR2 SVGAGI. This CDR3 has 14 residues. The V and J ends lost 0 bases and 8 bases, in that order; junction bases with no gene match: 6. CDR3 coding DNA: TGTGCCAGCAGTTACTCGACAGGGCCGGGGGAAGCTTTCTTT. Amino acid sequence: CASSYSTGPGEAFF.

The chain couples TRBV9 to TRBJ2-1; D ambiguous. With 0 bases removed from V and 6 bases from J, the gap between germline ends came to 7 bases. The germline V gene encodes CDR1 SGDLS and CDR2 YYNGEE. The CDR3 totals 13 residues. The CDR3 bases are TGTGCCAGCAGCGTAGAACAGCTCAATGAGCAGTTCTTC. This codes for CASSVEQLNEQFF.

This sequence joins TRBV6-1 and TRBJ2-7; the D call may be TRBD1 or TRBD2 (5 bases each). Germline lookup yields CDR1 MNHNS and CDR2 SASEGT. V lost 6 bases to trimming and J lost 12 bases, with 24 bases between them. CDR3 length: 14 residues. The CDR3 nucleotides read TGTGCCAGCAGCTTTGGGGACCGAAGACCAGAAGCGTACTTC. This codes for CASSFGDRRPEAYF.

The rearrangement uses TRBV30 and TRBJ1-2; 8 positions match TRBD1. The CDR3 runs to 13 residues. Germline assignment: CDR1 GTSNPN and CDR2 SVGIG (reference sequence). The J segment lost 6 bases and the V segment lost 4 bases, leaving 7 bases of the junction unmatched. CDR3 nucleotide sequence: TGTGCCTGGAACCTCCAGGGGGCCGATGGCTACACCTTC. This encodes CAWNLQGADGYTF. The variable domain in full, with the rest retrieved from reference TRBV30 and TRBJ1-2, is SQTIHQWPATLVQPVGSPLSLECTVEGTSNPNLYWYRQAAGRGLQLLFYSVGIGQISSEVPQNLSASRPQDRQFILSSKKLLLSDSGFYLCAWNLQGADGYTFGSGTRLTVV.

The chain uses TRBV7-8 and TRBJ2-1, with TRBD1 matching over 7 bases. Germline lookup yields CDR1 SGHVS and CDR2 FQNEAQ. CDR3 length equals 15 residues. Trimming at V came to 5 bases and at J to 7 bases, leaving 11 bases not matched to a gene. The CDR3 protein is CASSPRQGPRNEQFF. CDR3 in DNA: TGTGCCAGCAGCCCTCGACAGGGACCTCGGAATGAGCAGTTCTTC. The full variable domain, with the rest looked up from reference TRBV7-8 and TRBJ2-1, is GAGVSQSPRYKVAKRGQDVALRCDPISGHVSLFWYQQALGQGPEFLTYFQNEAQLDKSGLPSDRFFAERPEGSVSTLKIQRTQQEDSAVYLCASSPRQGPRNEQFFGPGTRLTVL.

This clone was detected a few times. The chain recombines TRBV25-1 with TRBJ1-2, with D uncertain. The V end was cut by 8 bases, the J end by 3 bases, with 7 bases between. Germline lookup yields CDR1 MGHDK and CDR2 SYGVNS. The CDR3 length is 11 residues. The CDR3 nucleotides read TGTGCCAGCGGGGATTACTATGGCTACACCTTC. Translating it yields CASGDYYGYTF.

This chain links TRBV7-6 with TRBJ1-1; no clear D gene. CDR3 length: 14 amino acids. The V gene lost 0 bases and the J gene lost 4 bases, with 9 bases spanning the gap. CDR1 SGHVS and CDR2 FNYEAQ come from the germline V gene. The CDR3: CASSLAGLGTEAFF. Here the CDR3 DNA reads TGTGCCAGCAGCTTAGCGGGGTTGGGCACTGAAGCTTTCTTT.

The gene calls are TRBV15 and TRBJ2-5; D is tentatively TRBD1 or TRBD2 (5 bases each). Germline V gene lookup returns CDR1 LNHNV and CDR2 YYDKDF (reference sequence). V lost 0 bases and J 1 base, leaving 12 bases between the germline ends. This CDR3 is 16 amino acids long. The CDR3 DNA is TGTGCCACCAGCAGAGATGGGGGAGCAGCCCAAGAGACCCAGTACTTC. It translates to CATSRDGGAAQETQYF.

The V gene is TRBV29-1, the J gene TRBJ2-5; D is unclear. The end of the DNA aligns better with TRBJ2-7, so the J call may be wrong. Germline CDR1 is SQVTM and CDR2 is ANQGSEA. The CDR3 has 14 amino acids. The DNA for the CDR3 is TGCAGCGTTGCAGGCCAGGAAACCTCCTACGAGCAGTACTTC. It yields the protein CSVAGQETSYEQYF.

The gene calls are TRBV9 and TRBJ2-7; D may match TRBD1 or TRBD2 (6 bases each). Trimming took 4 bases from V and 0 from J, leaving 14 bases between them. Germline lookup yields CDR1 SGDLS and CDR2 YYNGEE. CDR3 length equals 15 residues. CDR3 sequence reads: CASSPQGGNSYEQYF. Written as DNA, the CDR3 is TGTGCCAGCAGCCCCCAAGGGGGGAACTCCTACGAGCAGTACTTC.

CDR3 sequence reads: CASSPRAGSPYEQYF. CDR3 nucleotide sequence: TGTGCCAGTAGTCCGCGGGCAGGGTCTCCCTACGAGCAGTACTTC. The chain carries TRBV19 and TRBJ2-7; possibly TRBD1 or TRBD2 for D (5 bases each). Trimming removed 5 bases at V and 2 bases at J, with 16 bases between. The CDR3 sequence is 15 residues long. Germline V gives CDR1 LNHDA, CDR2 SQIVND (reference sequence). Full variable domain (rest looked up from reference TRBV19 and TRBJ2-7): DGGITQSPKYLFRKEGQNVTLSCEQNLNHDAMYWYRQDPGQGLRLIYYSQIVNDFQKGDIAEGYSVSREKKESFPLTVTSAQKNPTAFYLCASSPRAGSPYEQYFGPGTRLTVT.

The chain couples TRBV5-4 to TRBJ2-1; TRBD1 is a possible D gene (5 bases). CDR1 is SGHNT and CDR2 is YYREEE in the germline V gene (reference sequence). This CDR3 is built from 12 residues. V shed 6 bases and J shed 8 bases, with 12 bases lying between them. CDR3 DNA: TGTGCCAGCAACAACGAAGGGGATGAGCAGTTCTTC. It encodes CASNNEGDEQFF.

The rearrangement links TRBV7-9 to TRBJ2-5, with TRBD2 as a possible D gene (5 bases). V shed 5 bases and J shed 1 base, with 11 bases lying between them. CDR1 is SEHNR, CDR2 FQNEAQ, per germline (reference sequence). CDR3 length equals 14 residues. As DNA, the CDR3 is TGTGCCAGCAGCCAAGGAGGTACCCAAGAGACCCAGTACTTC. Protein product: CASSQGGTQETQYF.

This chain joins TRBV5-1 and TRBJ2-7; 7 bases fit TRBD1. CDR3 size: 15 residues. Germline-derived CDR1 and CDR2 are SGHRS and YFSETQ. The V segment lost 6 bases and the J segment 7 bases; nucleotides outside the gene matches: 16. The DNA of the CDR3 is TGCGCCAGCACCCCATCTGGGACAGAAGGCTGGGAGCAGTACTTC. It translates to CASTPSGTEGWEQYF. Full variable domain (remainder filled in from reference TRBV5-1 and TRBJ2-7): KAGVTQTPRYLIKTRGQQVTLSCSPISGHRSVSWYQQTPGQGLQFLFEYFSETQRNKGNFPGRFSGRQFSNSRSEMNVSTLELGDSALYLCASTPSGTEGWEQYFGPGTRLTVT.

This clone was found a few times. The sample carries other DNA sequences with the same CDR3. CDR3 sequence: CASSLEGNTEAFF. The CDR3 DNA reads TGTGCCAGCAGCTTAGAGGGGAACACTGAAGCTTTCTTT. This rearrangement joins TRBV7-9 to TRBJ1-1; D remains unclear. The CDR3 has 13 amino acids. Germline loops: CDR1 SEHNR, CDR2 FQNEAQ (reference sequence). Deletions cut 1 base from V and 1 base from J, with 4 bases between.

CDR3 nucleotide sequence: TGCGCCAGCAGACTACGGACTAGCGGGAACTACAATGAGCAGTTCTTC. It is translated as CASRLRTSGNYNEQFF. The gene calls are TRBV5-1 and TRBJ2-1, with 12 nucleotides matching TRBD2. The ends lost 5 bases at V and 3 bases at J; junction bases unmatched: 6. There are 16 residues in the CDR3. CDR1 SGHRS and CDR2 YFSETQ come from the germline V gene.

The chain carries TRBV5-4 and TRBJ1-6; D is perhaps TRBD1 (5 bases). Between the trimmed V and J ends, which lost 4 bases and 13 bases, there was a span of 12 bases. In germline, CDR1 is SGHNT, CDR2 YYREEE (reference sequence). There are 12 residues in the CDR3. Written as DNA, the CDR3 is TGTGCCAGCAGCCGGGACGAGGGGCCCCTCCACTTT. Translating it yields CASSRDEGPLHF.

The J gene is TRBJ2-1, the V gene TRBV7-8, with D perhaps TRBD2 (5 bases). CDR3 length: 15 amino acids. V shed 1 base and J shed 2 bases, with 9 bases lying between them. CDR1 and CDR2 from the germline V gene are SGHVS and FQNEAQ. CDR3 region: CASSLGSAAYNEQFF. The CDR3 bases are TGTGCCAGCAGCTTAGGTAGCGCCGCCTACAATGAGCAGTTCTTC.

The rearrangement joins TRBV5-4 to TRBJ2-7; no firm D call. Germline CDR1 and CDR2: SGHNT and YYREEE (reference sequence). V shed 2 bases and J shed 0 bases, with 6 bases lying between them. This CDR3 region has 13 residues. The CDR3 region has the DNA TGTGCCAGCAGCTTACAGAGCTCCTACGAGCAGTACTTC. It specifies CASSLQSSYEQYF.

A word on this clone: Other nucleotide sequences in the sample specify the same CDR3. The rearrangement links TRBV27 to TRBJ2-7; TRBD2 matches at 8 bases. Losses at the gene ends were 2 bases for V and 2 bases for J; bases not matched to a gene: 2. The CDR3 contains 14 residues. Looked up from germline, CDR1 is MNHEY and CDR2 is SMNVEV (reference sequence). The CDR3 nucleotides read TGTGCCAGCAGTTTAACGGGGGGGGCCTACGAGCAGTACTTC. This codes for CASSLTGGAYEQYF.

The chain recombines TRBV7-9 with TRBJ2-3; no reliable D call. Trimming removed 5 bases from V and 2 bases from J, with 14 bases in between. CDR3 length equals 15 residues. Germline values: CDR1 SEHNR, CDR2 FQNEAQ (reference sequence). The CDR3, as DNA: TGTGCCAGCAGCATAAACCTTGCTATCACAGATACGCAGTATTTT. It is translated as CASSINLAITDTQYF.

The chain employs TRBV7-9 and TRBJ1-1, with D possibly TRBD1 on 6 matching bases. V was pared by 8 bases and J by 3 bases, with 19 bases between. The CDR3 totals 15 residues. Germline values: CDR1 SEHNR, CDR2 FQNEAQ (reference sequence). The CDR3 region has the DNA TGTGCCAGCTCCCCCCCCGGACAGTTAGACACTGAAGCTTTCTTT. This gives the protein CASSPPGQLDTEAFF.

The chain recombines TRBV6-5 with TRBJ2-7; 12 positions match TRBD1. Germline trimming cut 8 bases from V and 2 bases from J; bases unmatched to any gene: 7. Germline-derived CDR1 and CDR2 are MNHEY and SVGAGI. This CDR3 is 15 amino acids long. The CDR3 coding sequence is TGTGCCAGCGGGACAGGGGGCCCTCGAACCTACGAGCAGTACTTC. Its protein is CASGTGGPRTYEQYF.

The chain combines TRBV4-1 with TRBJ2-5, with a possible D match to TRBD2 (5 bases). Germline V lookup: CDR1 MGHRA, CDR2 YSYEKL. The V end lost 4 bases, the J end lost 2 bases, and 11 bases lay between the germline ends. This CDR3 comprises 14 residues. In DNA form, the CDR3 reads TGCGCCAGCAGCCCTGATCGGACTCAAGAGACCCAGTACTTC. Amino acid sequence: CASSPDRTQETQYF.

The V and J genes are TRBV30 and TRBJ2-2; 12 positions match TRBD2. Per germline, CDR1 GTSNPN and CDR2 SVGIG (reference sequence). V lost 2 bases and J lost 3; bases outside the gene matches: 4. This CDR3 is built from 16 residues. CDR3 sequence (DNA): TGTGCCTGGAGTCGTCTAGCGGGAGGGGACACCGGGGAGCTGTTTTTT. Translating it yields CAWSRLAGGDTGELFF. The complete variable domain, with remaining parts taken from reference TRBV30 and TRBJ2-2, reads SQTIHQWPATLVQPVGSPLSLECTVEGTSNPNLYWYRQAAGRGLQLLFYSVGIGQISSEVPQNLSASRPQDRQFILSSKKLLLSDSGFYLCAWSRLAGGDTGELFFGEGSRLTVL.

The chain recombines TRBV27 with TRBJ1-6, with unresolved D. Deletions cut 5 bases from V and 10 bases from J, with 9 bases between. Germline V lookup: CDR1 MNHEY, CDR2 SMNVEV (reference sequence). The CDR3 covers 12 residues. The CDR3, as DNA: TGTGCCAGCAGTGCTTCTGGGTCACCCCTCCACTTT. It specifies CASSASGSPLHF.

The CDR3 nucleotides read TGTGCCAGCAGCGGGGGACTAGCGGGAGGGCCTGGCAATGAGCAGTTCTTC. This sequence encodes CASSGGLAGGPGNEQFF. The V call is TRBV5-4, the J call TRBJ2-1; 16 bases fit TRBD2. The length of the CDR3 is 17 residues. Trimming removed 4 bases from V and 6 bases from J; junction bases left unmatched: 7. Germline V gene lookup returns CDR1 SGHNT and CDR2 YYREEE (reference sequence).

This clone has only one observation. The rearrangement joins TRBV18 to TRBJ2-3; D is unresolved. This CDR3 region has 15 residues. Deletions cut 5 bases from V and 4 bases from J, with 16 bases between. The V gene's germline CDR1 is KGHSH and CDR2 LQKENI. For the CDR3, the DNA is TGTGCCAGCTCATCCGAACCTAGTTCGGCAGATACGCAGTATTTT. It specifies CASSSEPSSADTQYF.

As to this clone: No conserved phenylalanine or tryptophan ends this CDR3, so it is likely a read error. No DNA is shown, since the ends of the CDR3 on it are uncertain; the CDR3 is the one TCRdb lists. The gene calls are TRBV28 and TRBJ1-1. Germline CDR1 MDHEN, CDR2 SYDVKM. 11 amino acids form the CDR3, both terminal residues included. This CDR3 reads CATSTPSLSLC.